This T cell receptor beta chain derives from a study of PD-1 blockade in classical Hodgkin lymphoma. General study findings and limits: Complete responders showed a baseline diversity that resembled the diversity of newly diagnosed patients. Compared with baseline, CD4+ but not CD8+ TCR diversity had risen significantly by C4D1. According to reports, newly diagnosed patients had lower baseline TCR diversity than healthy donors, and relapsed/refractory patients had lower baseline TCR diversity still.

The time point was: cycle 4 day 1 (C4D1), after about 6 weeks of nivolumab. Patients all relapsed after autologous stem cell transplantation, and there was variation in brentuximab vedotin exposure. The germline gives CDR1 SGHVS, CDR2 FQNEAQ. The CDR3 covers 12 residues. V lost 4 bases to trimming and J lost 4 bases, with 5 bases between them. This table comes from immunoSEQ multiplex PCR, and its TCRdb copy is limited to in-frame clones, with some not included. Of 23,000 or so clones in the sample, roughly 85% were seen once. This clone was detected a few times. The target antigen is unknown. This CDR3 is also generated by other DNA sequences in the sample.

The chain couples TRBV7-8 to TRBJ1-5; the D is unclear. The sample here was peripheral blood mononuclear cells (PBMCs), taken before the fourth cycle of nivolumab. This clonotype was sampled from a human donor with classical Hodgkin lymphoma. The CDR3 DNA reads as TGTGCCAGCAGCTCCCTGAATCAGCCCCAGCATTTT. Translation: CASSSLNQPQHF.